These T cell receptor beta chains were read from a single sample in a study of T cells in localized non-small cell lung cancer. TCRdb keeps only in-frame clones here, not all; method: immunoSEQ multiplex PCR. The table lists around 2,100 clones, roughly a quarter of them singletons. The material sequenced was normal lung tissue next to the tumor, taken before any cancer treatment. The origin of the receptors is a female donor over 55 with stage I lung adenocarcinoma. The CDR3 runs from the conserved cysteine through the conserved F or W. The order of the fields is J gene, V gene, D gene, clone size, CDR3 protein, CDR3 DNA. The D gene is left open where the match is weak. Clone size is given for some rows only: seen once, a few or many times, or a class if the clone is expanded.

J gene: TRBJ1-1
V gene: TRBV6-8
D gene: .
clone size: .
CDR3 protein: CASSEEGEKTEAFF
CDR3 DNA: TGTGCCAGCAGTGAGGAGGGGGAGAAAACTGAAGCTTTCTTT

J gene: TRBJ2-2
V gene: TRBV1
D gene: .
clone size: .
CDR3 protein: CASSQERTRLGELFF
CDR3 DNA: TGCGCCAGCAGCCAAGAAAGGACTCGATTGGGGGAGCTGTTTTTT

J gene: TRBJ2-2
V gene: TRBV9
D gene: .
clone size: .
CDR3 protein: CASIEGGVGTGELFF
CDR3 DNA: TGTGCCAGCATCGAAGGAGGGGTAGGAACCGGGGAGCTGTTTTTT

J gene: TRBJ2-2
V gene: TRBV6-8
D gene: TRBD2
clone size: .
CDR3 protein: CASSYGLGGFGGELFF
CDR3 DNA: TGTGCCAGCAGTTATGGTCTGGGAGGGTTTGGCGGGGAGCTGTTTTTT

J gene: TRBJ2-3
V gene: TRBV9
D gene: TRBD2
clone size: .
CDR3 protein: CASGLAGGKDTQYF
CDR3 DNA: TGTGCCAGCGGGTTAGCGGGGGGGAAAGATACGCAGTATTTT

J gene: TRBJ1-1
V gene: TRBV6-8
D gene: .
clone size: few
CDR3 protein: CASSYAGVASLNTEAFF
CDR3 DNA: TGTGCCAGCAGTTACGCCGGGGTGGCAAGCTTGAACACTGAAGCTTTCTTT

J gene: TRBJ1-5
V gene: TRBV6-8
D gene: TRBD1
clone size: few
CDR3 protein: CASTRGTGAIPGNQPQHF
CDR3 DNA: TGTGCCAGCACTCGCGGGACAGGGGCCATTCCGGGCAATCAGCCCCAGCATTTT

J gene: TRBJ1-2
V gene: TRBV9
D gene: .
clone size: few
CDR3 protein: CASSVGGSRQDGYTF
CDR3 DNA: TGTGCCAGCAGCGTAGGCGGCAGCCGGCAGGATGGCTACACCTTC

J gene: TRBJ2-2
V gene: TRBV19
D gene: .
clone size: once
CDR3 protein: CASNAGQVEPTGELFF
CDR3 DNA: TGTGCCAGTAATGCAGGGCAAGTCGAGCCCACCGGGGAGCTGTTTTTT

J gene: TRBJ1-3
V gene: TRBV28
D gene: .
clone size: few
CDR3 protein: CASSIQATGNTIYF
CDR3 DNA: TGTGCCAGCAGTATACAGGCGACTGGAAACACCATATATTTT

J gene: TRBJ1-5
V gene: TRBV30
D gene: .
clone size: few
CDR3 protein: CAWSVEGLQPQHF
CDR3 DNA: TGTGCCTGGAGTGTAGAGGGTCTTCAGCCCCAGCATTTT

J gene: TRBJ1-1
V gene: TRBV11-3
D gene: .
clone size: medium-sized
CDR3 protein: CASSFPPTATGVEAFF
CDR3 DNA: TGTGCCAGCAGCTTTCCCCCCACGGCGACAGGCGTTGAAGCTTTCTTT

J gene: TRBJ1-1
V gene: TRBV30
D gene: .
clone size: .
CDR3 protein: CAWSVERHTEAFF
CDR3 DNA: TGTGCCTGGAGTGTCGAGCGACACACTGAAGCTTTCTTT

J gene: TRBJ2-5
V gene: TRBV19
D gene: .
clone size: .
CDR3 protein: CASSLVGGAQETQYF
CDR3 DNA: TGTGCCAGTAGCCTCGTTGGAGGCGCTCAAGAGACCCAGTACTTC

J gene: TRBJ2-5
V gene: TRBV11-3
D gene: TRBD2
clone size: medium-sized
CDR3 protein: CASTPLSGEGETQYF
CDR3 DNA: TGTGCCAGCACCCCCCTCTCGGGGGAGGGAGAGACCCAGTACTTC

J gene: TRBJ2-7
V gene: TRBV4-1
D gene: TRBD1
clone size: .
CDR3 protein: CASPVGTESSYEQYF
CDR3 DNA: TGCGCCAGCCCAGTAGGGACAGAATCCTCCTACGAGCAGTACTTC

J gene: TRBJ2-7
V gene: TRBV30
D gene: .
clone size: .
CDR3 protein: CAWTGEGKEQYF
CDR3 DNA: TGTGCCTGGACAGGGGAAGGGAAAGAGCAGTACTTC

J gene: TRBJ1-4
V gene: TRBV11-3
D gene: .
clone size: .
CDR3 protein: CASSLRDGFDEKLFF
CDR3 DNA: TGTGCCAGCAGCTTAAGGGACGGCTTCGATGAAAAACTGTTTTTT

J gene: TRBJ1-2
V gene: TRBV11-3
D gene: .
clone size: .
CDR3 protein: CASSPEGGVNYGYTF
CDR3 DNA: TGTGCCAGCAGCCCAGAGGGAGGGGTTAACTATGGCTACACCTTC